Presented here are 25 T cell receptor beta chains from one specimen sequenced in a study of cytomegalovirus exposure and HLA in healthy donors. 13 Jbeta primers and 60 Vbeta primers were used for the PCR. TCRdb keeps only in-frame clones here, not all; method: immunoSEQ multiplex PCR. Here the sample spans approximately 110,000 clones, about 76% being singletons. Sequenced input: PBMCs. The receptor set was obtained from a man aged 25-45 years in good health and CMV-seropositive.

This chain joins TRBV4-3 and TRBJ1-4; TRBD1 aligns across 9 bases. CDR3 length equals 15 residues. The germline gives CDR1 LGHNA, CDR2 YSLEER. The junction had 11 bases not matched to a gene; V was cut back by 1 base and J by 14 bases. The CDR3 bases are TGCGCCAGCAGCCAAGCTACCGGGACAGGGAGTTTCCTGTTTTTT. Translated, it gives CASSQATGTGSFLFF.

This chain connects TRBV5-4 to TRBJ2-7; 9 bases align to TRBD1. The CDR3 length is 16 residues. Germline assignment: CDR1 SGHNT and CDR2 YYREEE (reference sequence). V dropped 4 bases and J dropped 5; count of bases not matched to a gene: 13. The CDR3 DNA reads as TGTGCCAGCAGCAAGAAAGTGACAGGGGGTGAAGACGAGCAGTACTTC. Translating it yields CASSKKVTGGEDEQYF. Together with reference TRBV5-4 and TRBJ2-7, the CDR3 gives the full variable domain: ETGVTQSPTHLIKTRGQQVTLRCSSQSGHNTVSWYQQALGQGPQFIFQYYREEENGRGNFPPRFSGLQFPNYSSELNVNALELDDSALYLCASSKKVTGGEDEQYFGPGTRLTVT.

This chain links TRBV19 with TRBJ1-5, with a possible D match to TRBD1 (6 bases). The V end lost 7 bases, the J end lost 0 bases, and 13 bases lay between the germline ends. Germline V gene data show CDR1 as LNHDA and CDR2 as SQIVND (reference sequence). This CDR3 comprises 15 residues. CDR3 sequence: CASKVTGYSNQPQHF. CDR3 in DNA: TGTGCCAGTAAGGTTACAGGGTATAGCAATCAGCCCCAGCATTTT.

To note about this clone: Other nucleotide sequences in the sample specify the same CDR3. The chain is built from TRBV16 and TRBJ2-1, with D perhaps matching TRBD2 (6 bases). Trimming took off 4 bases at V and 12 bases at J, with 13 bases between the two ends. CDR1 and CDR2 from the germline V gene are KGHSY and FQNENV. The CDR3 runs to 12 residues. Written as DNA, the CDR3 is TGTGCCAGCAGCCCCCGGGGGTATGGGCAGTTCTTC. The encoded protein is CASSPRGYGQFF. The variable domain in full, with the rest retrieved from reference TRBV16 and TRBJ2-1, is GEEVAQTPKHLVRGEGQKAKLYCAPIKGHSYVFWYQQVLKNEFKFLISFQNENVFDETGMPKERFSAKCLPNSPCSLEIQATKLEDSAVYFCASSPRGYGQFFGPGTRLTVL.

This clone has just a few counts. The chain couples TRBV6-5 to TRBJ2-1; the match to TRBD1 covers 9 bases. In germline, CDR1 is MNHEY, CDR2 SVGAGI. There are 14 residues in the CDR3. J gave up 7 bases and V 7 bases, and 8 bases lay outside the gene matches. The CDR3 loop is CASNTGGKGNEQFF. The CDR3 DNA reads TGTGCCAGCAACACAGGGGGCAAGGGGAATGAGCAGTTCTTC.

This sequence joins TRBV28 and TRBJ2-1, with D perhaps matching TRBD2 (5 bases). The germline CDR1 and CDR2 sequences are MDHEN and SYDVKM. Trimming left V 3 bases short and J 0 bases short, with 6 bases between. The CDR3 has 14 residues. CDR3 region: CASSLGSSYNEQFF. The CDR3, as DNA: TGTGCCAGCAGTTTGGGGAGCTCCTACAATGAGCAGTTCTTC.

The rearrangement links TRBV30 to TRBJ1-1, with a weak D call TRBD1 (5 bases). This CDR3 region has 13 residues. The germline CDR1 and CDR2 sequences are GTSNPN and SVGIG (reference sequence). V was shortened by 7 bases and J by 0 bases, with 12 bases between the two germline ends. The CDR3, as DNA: TGTGCCTCGTTGACAGCTCTGAACACTGAAGCTTTCTTT. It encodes CASLTALNTEAFF.

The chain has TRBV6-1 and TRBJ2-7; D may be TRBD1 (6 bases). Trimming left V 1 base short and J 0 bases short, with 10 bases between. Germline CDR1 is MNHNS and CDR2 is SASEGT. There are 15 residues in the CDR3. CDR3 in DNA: TGTGCCAGCAGTGAAGAAACAGGGAGCTCCTACGAGCAGTACTTC. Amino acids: CASSEETGSSYEQYF.

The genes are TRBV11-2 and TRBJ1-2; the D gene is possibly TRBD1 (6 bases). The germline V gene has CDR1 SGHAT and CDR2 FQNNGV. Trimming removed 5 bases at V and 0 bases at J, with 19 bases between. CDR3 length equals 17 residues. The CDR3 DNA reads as TGTGCCAGCAGCATTCCAGGGGCCTCCTCCGCTAACTATGGCTACACCTTC. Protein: CASSIPGASSANYGYTF.

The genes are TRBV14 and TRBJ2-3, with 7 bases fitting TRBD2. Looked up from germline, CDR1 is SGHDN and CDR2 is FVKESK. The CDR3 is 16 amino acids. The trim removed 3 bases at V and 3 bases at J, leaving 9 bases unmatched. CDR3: CASSQLPGGQTDTQYF. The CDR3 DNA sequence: TGTGCCAGCAGCCAGCTTCCGGGGGGTCAGACAGATACGCAGTATTTT.

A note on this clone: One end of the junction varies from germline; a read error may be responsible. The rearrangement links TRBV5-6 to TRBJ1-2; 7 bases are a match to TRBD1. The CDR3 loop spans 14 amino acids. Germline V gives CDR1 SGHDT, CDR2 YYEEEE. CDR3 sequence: CASSLAGQTYGYPF. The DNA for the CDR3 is TGTGCCAGCAGCTTGGCGGGACAGACCTATGGCTACCCCTTC.

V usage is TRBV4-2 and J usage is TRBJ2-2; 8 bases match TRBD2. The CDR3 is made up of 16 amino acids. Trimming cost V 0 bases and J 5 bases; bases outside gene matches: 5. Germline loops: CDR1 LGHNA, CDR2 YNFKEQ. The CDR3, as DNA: TGTGCCAGCAGCCAAGAACAACGGGGGGGTACCGGGGAGCTGTTTTTT. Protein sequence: CASSQEQRGGTGELFF.

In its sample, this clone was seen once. The CDR3 DNA reads as TGCGCCAGCAGCTACTCTACTAATGAAAAACTGTTTTTT. This encodes CASSYSTNEKLFF. The chain couples TRBV4-1 to TRBJ1-4; D is uncertain. Germline V lookup: CDR1 MGHRA, CDR2 YSYEKL. Trimming cost V 5 bases and J 2 bases, with 6 bases left between them. This CDR3 has 13 amino acids.

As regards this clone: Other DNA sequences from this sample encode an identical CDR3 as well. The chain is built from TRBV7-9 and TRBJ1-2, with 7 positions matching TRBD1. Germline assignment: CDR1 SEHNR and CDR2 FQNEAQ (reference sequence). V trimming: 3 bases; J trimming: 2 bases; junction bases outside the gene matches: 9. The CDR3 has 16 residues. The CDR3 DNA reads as TGTGCCAGCAGCTTGGCCCGGGACAGCGCAAACTATGGCTACACCTTC. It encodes CASSLARDSANYGYTF.

CDR3 DNA sequence: TGTGCCAGCAGCTCGCTTGCAGGGGAGCCCGTAAGGCCTGAAGCTTTCTTT. Its translation is CASSSLAGEPVRPEAFF. This chain connects TRBV7-9 to TRBJ1-1; D might be TRBD1 (6 bases). The CDR3 totals 17 residues. Trimming took 4 bases from V and 6 from J, leaving 24 bases between them. Germline CDR1 and CDR2: SEHNR and FQNEAQ (reference sequence).

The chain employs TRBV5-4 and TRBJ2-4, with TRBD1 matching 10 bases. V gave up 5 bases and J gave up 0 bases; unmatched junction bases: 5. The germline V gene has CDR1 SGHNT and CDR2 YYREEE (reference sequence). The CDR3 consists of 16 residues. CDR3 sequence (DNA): TGTGCCAGCAGTCCCGGGACAGGGGTAGCCAAAAACATTCAGTACTTC. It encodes CASSPGTGVAKNIQYF.

The CDR3 reads CASSQDTGAPKFYSYNEQFF. The CDR3, as DNA: TGCGCCAGCAGCCAAGATACAGGGGCGCCAAAATTTTACTCCTACAATGAGCAGTTCTTC. The gene calls are TRBV4-3 and TRBJ2-1; 7 positions agree with TRBD1. J was trimmed by 0 bases and V by 0 bases; bases with no gene match: 14. Per germline, CDR1 LGHNA and CDR2 YSLEER. The CDR3 is 20 residues long.

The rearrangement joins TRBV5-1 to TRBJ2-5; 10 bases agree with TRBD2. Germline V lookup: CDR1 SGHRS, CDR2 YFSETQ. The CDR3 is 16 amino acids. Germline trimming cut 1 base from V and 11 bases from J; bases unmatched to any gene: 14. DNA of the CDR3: TGCGCCAGCAGCTTGTCTAGCGGGGGCTCTATCGGTGAGCAGTACTTC. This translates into CASSLSSGGSIGEQYF.

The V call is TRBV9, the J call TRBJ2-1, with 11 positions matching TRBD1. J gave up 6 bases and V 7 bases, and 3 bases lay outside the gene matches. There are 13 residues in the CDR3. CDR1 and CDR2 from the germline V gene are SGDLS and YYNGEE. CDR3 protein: CASGTGGVNEQFF. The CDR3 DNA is TGTGCCAGCGGGACAGGGGGAGTCAATGAGCAGTTCTTC.

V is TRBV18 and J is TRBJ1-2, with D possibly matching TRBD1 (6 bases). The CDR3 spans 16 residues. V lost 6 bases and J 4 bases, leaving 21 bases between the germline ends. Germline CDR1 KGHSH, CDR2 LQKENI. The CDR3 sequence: CASSSDPRGAAYGYTF. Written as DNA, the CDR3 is TGTGCCAGCTCGTCCGATCCCAGGGGCGCAGCCTATGGCTACACCTTC.

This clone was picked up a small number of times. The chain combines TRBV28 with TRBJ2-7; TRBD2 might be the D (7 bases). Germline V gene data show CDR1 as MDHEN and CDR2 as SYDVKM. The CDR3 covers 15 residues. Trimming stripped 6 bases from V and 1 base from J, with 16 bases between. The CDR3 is CASSVGRGQSYEQYF. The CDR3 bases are TGTGCCAGCAGCGTGGGGCGGGGGCAATCCTACGAGCAGTACTTC.

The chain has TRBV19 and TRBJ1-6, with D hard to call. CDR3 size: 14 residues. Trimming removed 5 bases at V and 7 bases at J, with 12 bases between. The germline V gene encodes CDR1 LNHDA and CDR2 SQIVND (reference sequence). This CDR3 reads CASSLRTGNSPLHF. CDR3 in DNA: TGTGCCAGTAGTTTGCGGACGGGAAATTCACCCCTCCACTTT.

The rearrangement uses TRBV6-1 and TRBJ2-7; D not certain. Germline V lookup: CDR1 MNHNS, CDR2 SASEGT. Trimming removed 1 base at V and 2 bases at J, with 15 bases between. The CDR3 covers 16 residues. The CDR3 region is CASSEEASLTPYEQYF. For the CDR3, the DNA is TGTGCCAGCAGTGAAGAGGCCAGCTTGACACCCTACGAGCAGTACTTC.

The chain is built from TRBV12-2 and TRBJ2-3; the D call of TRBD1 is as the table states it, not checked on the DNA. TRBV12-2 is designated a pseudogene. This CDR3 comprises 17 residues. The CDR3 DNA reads TGTGCAAGTCGCTTAACCTGGGACAGGGTTTGCTCAGATACGCAGTATTTT. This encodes CASRLTWDRVCSDTQYF.

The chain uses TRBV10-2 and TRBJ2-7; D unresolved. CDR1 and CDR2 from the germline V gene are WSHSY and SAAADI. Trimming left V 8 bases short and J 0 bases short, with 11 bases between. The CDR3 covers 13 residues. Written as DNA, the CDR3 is TGCGCCAGCCTGGGCAGAAACTCCTACGAGCAGTACTTC. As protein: CASLGRNSYEQYF.